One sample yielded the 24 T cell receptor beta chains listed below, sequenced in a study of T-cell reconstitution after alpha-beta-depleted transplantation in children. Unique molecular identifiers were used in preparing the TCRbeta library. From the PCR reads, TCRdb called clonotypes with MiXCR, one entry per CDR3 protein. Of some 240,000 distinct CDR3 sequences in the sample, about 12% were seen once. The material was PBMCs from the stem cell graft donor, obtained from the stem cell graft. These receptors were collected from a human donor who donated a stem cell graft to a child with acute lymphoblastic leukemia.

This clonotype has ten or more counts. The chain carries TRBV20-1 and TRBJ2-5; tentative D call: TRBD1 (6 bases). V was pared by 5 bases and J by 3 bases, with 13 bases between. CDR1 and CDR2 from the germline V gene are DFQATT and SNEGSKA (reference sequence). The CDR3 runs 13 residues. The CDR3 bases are TGCAGTGCTTTCACGGACAGCGAAGAGACCCAGTACTTC. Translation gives CSAFTDSEETQYF.

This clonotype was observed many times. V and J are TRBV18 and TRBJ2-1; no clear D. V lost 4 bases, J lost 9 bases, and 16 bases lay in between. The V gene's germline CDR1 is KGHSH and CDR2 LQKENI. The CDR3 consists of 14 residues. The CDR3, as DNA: TGTGCCAGCTCACTTCTCTCAGTCGGCGGTGAGCAGTTCTTC. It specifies CASSLLSVGGEQFF.

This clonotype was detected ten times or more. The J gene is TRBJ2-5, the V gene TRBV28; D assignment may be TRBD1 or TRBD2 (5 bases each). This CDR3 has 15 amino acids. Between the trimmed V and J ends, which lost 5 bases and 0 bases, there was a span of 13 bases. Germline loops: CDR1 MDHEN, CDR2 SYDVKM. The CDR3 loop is CASSPRGGYQETQYF. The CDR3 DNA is TGTGCCAGCAGTCCTAGGGGCGGGTACCAAGAGACCCAGTACTTC.

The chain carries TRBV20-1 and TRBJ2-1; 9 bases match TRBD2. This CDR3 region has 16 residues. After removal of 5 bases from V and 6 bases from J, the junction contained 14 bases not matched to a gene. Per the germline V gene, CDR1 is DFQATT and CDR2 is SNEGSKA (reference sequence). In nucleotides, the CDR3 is TGCAGTGCTGCAGGGTTGATAGCGGGAGTATCCAATGAGCAGTTCTTC. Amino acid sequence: CSAAGLIAGVSNEQFF.

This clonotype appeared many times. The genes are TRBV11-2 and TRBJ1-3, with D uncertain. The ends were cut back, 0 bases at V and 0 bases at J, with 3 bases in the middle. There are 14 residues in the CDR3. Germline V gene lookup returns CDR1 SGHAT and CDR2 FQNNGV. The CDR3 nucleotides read TGTGCCAGCAGCTTAGACTTCTCTGGAAACACCATATATTTT. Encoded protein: CASSLDFSGNTIYF. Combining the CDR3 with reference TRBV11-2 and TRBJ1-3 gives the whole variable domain EAGVAQSPRYKIIEKRQSVAFWCNPISGHATLYWYQQILGQGPKLLIQFQNNGVVDDSQLPKDRFSAERLKGVDSTLKIQPAKLEDSAVYLCASSLDFSGNTIYFGEGSWLTVV.

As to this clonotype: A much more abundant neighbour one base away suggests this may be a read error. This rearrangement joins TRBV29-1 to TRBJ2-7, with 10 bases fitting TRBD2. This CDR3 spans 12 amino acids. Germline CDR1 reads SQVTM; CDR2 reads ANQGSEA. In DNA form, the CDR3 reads TGCACCGTCGGACTAGCGGTACACGAGCAGTACTTC. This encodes CTVGLAVHEQYF.

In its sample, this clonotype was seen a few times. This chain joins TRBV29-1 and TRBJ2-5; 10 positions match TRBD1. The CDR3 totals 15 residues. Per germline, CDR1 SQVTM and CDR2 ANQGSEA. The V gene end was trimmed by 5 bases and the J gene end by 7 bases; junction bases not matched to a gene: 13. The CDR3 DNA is TGCAGCGTTATACCGGGACAGGGGACTCTGGGGACCCAGTACTTC. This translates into CSVIPGQGTLGTQYF. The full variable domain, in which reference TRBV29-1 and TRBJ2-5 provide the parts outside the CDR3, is SAVISQKPSRDICQRGTSLTIQCQVDSQVTMMFWYRQQPGQSLTLIATANQGSEATYESGFVIDKFPISRPNLTFSTLTVSNMSPEDSSIYLCSVIPGQGTLGTQYFGPGTRLLVL.

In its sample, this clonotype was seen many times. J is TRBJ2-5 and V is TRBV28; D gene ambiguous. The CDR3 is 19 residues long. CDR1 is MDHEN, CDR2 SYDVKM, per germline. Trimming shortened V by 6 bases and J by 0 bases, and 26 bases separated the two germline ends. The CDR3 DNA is TGTGCCAGCAGGTTACGGAAAGGTACTCCGGGCCCGTACCAAGAGACCCAGTACTTC. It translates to CASRLRKGTPGPYQETQYF. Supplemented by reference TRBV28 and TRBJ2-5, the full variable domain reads DVKVTQSSRYLVKRTGEKVFLECVQDMDHENMFWYRQDPGLGLRLIYFSYDVKMKEKGDIPEGYSVSREKKERFSLILESASTNQTSMYLCASRLRKGTPGPYQETQYFGPGTRLLVL.

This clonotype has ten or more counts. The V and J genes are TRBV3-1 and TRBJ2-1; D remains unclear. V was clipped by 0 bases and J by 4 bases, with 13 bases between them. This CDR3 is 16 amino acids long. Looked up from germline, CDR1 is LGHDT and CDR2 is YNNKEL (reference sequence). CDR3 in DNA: TGTGCCAGCAGCCAAGAGTGGACCACCGCTTACAATGAGCAGTTCTTC. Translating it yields CASSQEWTTAYNEQFF.

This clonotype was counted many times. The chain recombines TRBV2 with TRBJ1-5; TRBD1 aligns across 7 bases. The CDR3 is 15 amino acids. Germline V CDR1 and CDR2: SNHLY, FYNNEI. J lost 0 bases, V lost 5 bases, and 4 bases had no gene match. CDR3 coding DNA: TGTGCCAGCAGTCGGGACAGTTATAGCAATCAGCCCCAGCATTTT. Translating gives CASSRDSYSNQPQHF.

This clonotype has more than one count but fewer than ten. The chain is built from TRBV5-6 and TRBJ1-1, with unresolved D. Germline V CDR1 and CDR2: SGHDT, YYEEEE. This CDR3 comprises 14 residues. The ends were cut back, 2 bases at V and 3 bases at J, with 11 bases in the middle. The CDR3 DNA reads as TGTGCCAGCAGCTTCCTCGGGGTGGACACTGAAGCTTTCTTT. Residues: CASSFLGVDTEAFF.

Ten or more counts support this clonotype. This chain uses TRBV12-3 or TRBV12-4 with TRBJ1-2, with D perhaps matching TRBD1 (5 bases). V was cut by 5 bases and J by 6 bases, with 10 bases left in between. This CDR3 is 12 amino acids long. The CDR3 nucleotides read TGTGCCAGCAGTCCGGGGGTTCATGGCTACACCTTC. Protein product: CASSPGVHGYTF.

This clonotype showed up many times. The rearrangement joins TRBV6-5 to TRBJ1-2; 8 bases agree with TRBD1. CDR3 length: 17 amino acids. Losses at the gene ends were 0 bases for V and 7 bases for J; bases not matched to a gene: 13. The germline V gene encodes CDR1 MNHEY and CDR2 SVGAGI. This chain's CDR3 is CASSYSTGVVVLSGYTF. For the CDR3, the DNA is TGTGCCAGCAGTTACTCGACAGGGGTGGTGGTTTTGTCTGGCTACACCTTC.

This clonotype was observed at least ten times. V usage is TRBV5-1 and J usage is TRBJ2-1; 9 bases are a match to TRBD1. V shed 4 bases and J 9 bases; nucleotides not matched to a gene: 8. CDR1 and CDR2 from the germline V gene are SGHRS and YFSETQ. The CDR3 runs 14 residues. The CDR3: CASSRDRVLSEQFF. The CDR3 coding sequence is TGCGCCAGCAGCCGGGACAGGGTACTAAGTGAGCAGTTCTTC.

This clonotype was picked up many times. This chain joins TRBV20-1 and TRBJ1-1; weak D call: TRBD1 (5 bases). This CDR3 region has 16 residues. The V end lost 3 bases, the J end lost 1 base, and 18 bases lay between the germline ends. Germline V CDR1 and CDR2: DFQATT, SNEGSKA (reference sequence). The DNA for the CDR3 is TGCAGTGCTAGTCCTCCGGGGTGGGGGGGGAACACTGAAGCTTTCTTT. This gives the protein CSASPPGWGGNTEAFF.

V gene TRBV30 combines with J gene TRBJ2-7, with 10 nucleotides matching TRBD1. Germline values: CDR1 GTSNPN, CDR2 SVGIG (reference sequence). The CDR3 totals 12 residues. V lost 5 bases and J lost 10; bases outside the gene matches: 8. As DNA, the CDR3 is TGTGCCTGGGATCGGGACAGGGGATTTCAGTACTTC. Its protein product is CAWDRDRGFQYF. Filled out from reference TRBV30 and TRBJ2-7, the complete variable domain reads SQTIHQWPATLVQPVGSPLSLECTVEGTSNPNLYWYRQAAGRGLQLLFYSVGIGQISSEVPQNLSASRPQDRQFILSSKKLLLSDSGFYLCAWDRDRGFQYFGPGTRLTVT.

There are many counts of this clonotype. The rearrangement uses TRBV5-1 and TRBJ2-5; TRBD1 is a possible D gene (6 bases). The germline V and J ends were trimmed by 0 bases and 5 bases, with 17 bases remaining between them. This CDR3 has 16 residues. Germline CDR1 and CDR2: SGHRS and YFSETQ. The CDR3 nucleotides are TGCGCCAGCAGCTTGGGTACCAGGGGACCAGCGGAGACCCAGTACTTC. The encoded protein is CASSLGTRGPAETQYF.

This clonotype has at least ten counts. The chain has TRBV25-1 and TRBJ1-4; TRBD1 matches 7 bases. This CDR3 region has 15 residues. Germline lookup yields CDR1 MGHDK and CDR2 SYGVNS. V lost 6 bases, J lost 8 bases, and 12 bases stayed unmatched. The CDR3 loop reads CASRYRGGRGEKLFF. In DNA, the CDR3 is TGTGCCAGCAGATACAGGGGAGGAAGAGGAGAAAAACTGTTTTTT. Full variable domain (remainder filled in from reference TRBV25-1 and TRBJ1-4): EADIYQTPRYLVIGTGKKITLECSQTMGHDKMYWYQQDPGMELHLIHYSYGVNSTEKGDLSSESTVSRIRTEHFPLTLESARPSHTSQYLCASRYRGGRGEKLFFGSGTQLSVL.

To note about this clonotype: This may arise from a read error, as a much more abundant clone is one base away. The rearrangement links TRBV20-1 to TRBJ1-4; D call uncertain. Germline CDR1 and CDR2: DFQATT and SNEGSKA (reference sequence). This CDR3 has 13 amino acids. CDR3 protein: CIARGRPNEKLFF. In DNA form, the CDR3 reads TGCATTGCTAGAGGGAGGCCTAATGAAAAACTGTTTTTT.

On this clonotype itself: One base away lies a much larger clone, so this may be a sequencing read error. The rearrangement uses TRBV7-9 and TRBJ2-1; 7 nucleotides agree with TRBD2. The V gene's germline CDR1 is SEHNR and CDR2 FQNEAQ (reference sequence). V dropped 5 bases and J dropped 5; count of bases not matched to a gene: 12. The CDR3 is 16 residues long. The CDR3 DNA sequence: TGTGCCAGCAGCCTGCACCCGGGACTACCGCACAATGAGCAGTTCTTC. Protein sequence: CASSLHPGLPHNEQFF.

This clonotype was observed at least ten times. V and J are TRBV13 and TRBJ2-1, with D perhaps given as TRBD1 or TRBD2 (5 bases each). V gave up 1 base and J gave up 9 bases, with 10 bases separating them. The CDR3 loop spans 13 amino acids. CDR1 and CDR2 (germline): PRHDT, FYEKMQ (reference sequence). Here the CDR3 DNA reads TGTGCCAGCAGCTTAGTAGGGACGAGTGAGCAGTTCTTC. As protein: CASSLVGTSEQFF.

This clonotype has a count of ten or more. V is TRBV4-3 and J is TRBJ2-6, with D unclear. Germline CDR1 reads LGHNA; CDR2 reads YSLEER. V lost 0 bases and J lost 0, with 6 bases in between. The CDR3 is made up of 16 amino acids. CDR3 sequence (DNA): TGCGCCAGCAGCCAAGATTTGGTCTCTGGGGCCAACGTCCTGACTTTC. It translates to CASSQDLVSGANVLTF.

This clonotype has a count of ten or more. The CDR3 loop is CATSGALTDTQYF. The CDR3 region has the DNA TGTGCCACGTCAGGGGCTCTCACAGATACGCAGTATTTT. The chain joins TRBV7-9 to TRBJ2-3; the D gene is possibly TRBD1 (6 bases). Trimming shortened V by 10 bases and J by 2 bases, and 13 bases separated the two germline ends. The CDR3 is made up of 13 amino acids. The germline V gene has CDR1 SEHNR and CDR2 FQNEAQ (reference sequence).

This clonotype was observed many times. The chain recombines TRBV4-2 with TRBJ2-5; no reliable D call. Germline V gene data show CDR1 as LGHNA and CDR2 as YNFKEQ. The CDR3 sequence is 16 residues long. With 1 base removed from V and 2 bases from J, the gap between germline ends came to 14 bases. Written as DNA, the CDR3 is TGTGCCAGCAGCCAAGTGGCCGGGTCCATGCAAGAGACCCAGTACTTC. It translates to CASSQVAGSMQETQYF.